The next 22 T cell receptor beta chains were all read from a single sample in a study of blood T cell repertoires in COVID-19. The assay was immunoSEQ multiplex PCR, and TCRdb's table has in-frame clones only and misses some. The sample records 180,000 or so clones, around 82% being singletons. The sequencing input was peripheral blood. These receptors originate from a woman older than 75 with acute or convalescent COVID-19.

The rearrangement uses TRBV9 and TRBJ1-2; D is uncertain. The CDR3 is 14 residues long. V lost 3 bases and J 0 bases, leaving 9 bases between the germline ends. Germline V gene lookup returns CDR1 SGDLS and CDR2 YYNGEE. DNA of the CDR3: TGTGCCAGCAGCGCTGACAATACTAACTATGGCTACACCTTC. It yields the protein CASSADNTNYGYTF. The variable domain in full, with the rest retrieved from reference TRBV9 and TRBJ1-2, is DSGVTQTPKHLITATGQRVTLRCSPRSGDLSVYWYQQSLDQGLQFLIQYYNGEERAKGNILERFSAQQFPDLHSELNLSSLELGDSALYFCASSADNTNYGYTFGSGTRLTVV.

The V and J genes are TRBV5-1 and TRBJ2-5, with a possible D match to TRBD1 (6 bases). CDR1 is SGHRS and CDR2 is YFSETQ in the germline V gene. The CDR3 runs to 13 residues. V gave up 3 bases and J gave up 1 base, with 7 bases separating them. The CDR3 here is CASSSTGQETQYF. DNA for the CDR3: TGCGCCAGCAGCTCGACAGGCCAAGAGACCCAGTACTTC. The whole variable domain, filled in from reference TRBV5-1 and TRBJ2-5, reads KAGVTQTPRYLIKTRGQQVTLSCSPISGHRSVSWYQQTPGQGLQFLFEYFSETQRNKGNFPGRFSGRQFSNSRSEMNVSTLELGDSALYLCASSSTGQETQYFGPGTRLLVL.

The CDR3 spells CASSLVRSGGFGNTIYF. The CDR3 DNA follows: TGTGCCAGCAGCTTAGTCCGGTCTGGGGGCTTTGGAAACACCATATATTTT. The chain uses TRBV7-2 and TRBJ1-3, with a possible D match to TRBD1 (6 bases). Germline V gene lookup returns CDR1 SGHTA and CDR2 FQGNSA. The V gene lost 1 base and the J gene lost 3 bases, with 16 bases spanning the gap. CDR3 length: 17 residues.

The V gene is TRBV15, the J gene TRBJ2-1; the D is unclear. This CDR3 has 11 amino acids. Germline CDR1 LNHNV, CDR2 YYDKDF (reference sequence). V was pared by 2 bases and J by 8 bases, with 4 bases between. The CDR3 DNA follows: TGTGCCACCAGCAGAAAGCATGAGCAGTTCTTC. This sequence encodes CATSRKHEQFF.

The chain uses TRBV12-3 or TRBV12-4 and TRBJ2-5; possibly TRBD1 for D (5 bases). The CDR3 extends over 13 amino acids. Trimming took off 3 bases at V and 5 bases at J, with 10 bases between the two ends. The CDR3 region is CASSFGRAETQYF. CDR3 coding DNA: TGTGCCAGCAGTTTTGGCAGGGCGGAGACCCAGTACTTC.

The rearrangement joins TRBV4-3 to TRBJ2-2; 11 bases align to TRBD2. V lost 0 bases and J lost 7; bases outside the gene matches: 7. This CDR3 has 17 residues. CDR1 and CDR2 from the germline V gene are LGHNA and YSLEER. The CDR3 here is CASSQDAVAGGIGELFF. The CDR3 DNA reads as TGCGCCAGCAGCCAAGATGCGGTAGCGGGGGGGATCGGGGAGCTGTTTTTT.

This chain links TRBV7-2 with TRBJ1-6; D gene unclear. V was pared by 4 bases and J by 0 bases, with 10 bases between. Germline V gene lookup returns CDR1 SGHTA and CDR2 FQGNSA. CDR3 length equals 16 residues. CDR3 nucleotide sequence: TGTGCCAGCAGCTCAACCCCTAGCTCCTATAATTCACCCCTCCACTTT. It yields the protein CASSSTPSSYNSPLHF.

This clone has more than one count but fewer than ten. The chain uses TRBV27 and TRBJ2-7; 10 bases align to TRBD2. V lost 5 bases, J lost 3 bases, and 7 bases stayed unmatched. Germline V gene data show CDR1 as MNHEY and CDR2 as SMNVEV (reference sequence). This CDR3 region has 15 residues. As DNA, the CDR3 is TGTGCCAGCAGTCATAGCGGGAGGACGTTCTACGAGCAGTACTTC. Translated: CASSHSGRTFYEQYF.

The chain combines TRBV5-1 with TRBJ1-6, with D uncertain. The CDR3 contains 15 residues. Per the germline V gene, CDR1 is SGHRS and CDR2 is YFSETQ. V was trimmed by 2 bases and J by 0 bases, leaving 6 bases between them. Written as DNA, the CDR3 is TGCGCCAGCAGCTTCGTCAGCTCCTATAATTCACCCCTCCACTTT. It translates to CASSFVSSYNSPLHF.

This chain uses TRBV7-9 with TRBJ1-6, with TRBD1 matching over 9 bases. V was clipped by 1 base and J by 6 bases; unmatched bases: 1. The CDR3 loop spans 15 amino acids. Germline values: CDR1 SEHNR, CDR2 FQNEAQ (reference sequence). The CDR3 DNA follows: TGTGCCAGCAGCTTAGGGGGACAGGGTAATTCACCCCTCCACTTT. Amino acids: CASSLGGQGNSPLHF.

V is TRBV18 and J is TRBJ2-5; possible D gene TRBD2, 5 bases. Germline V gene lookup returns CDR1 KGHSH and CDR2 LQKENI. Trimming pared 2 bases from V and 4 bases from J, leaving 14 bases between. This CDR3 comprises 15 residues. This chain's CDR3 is CASSPSSRGAETQYF. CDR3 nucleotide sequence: TGTGCCAGCTCACCATCCTCTCGGGGAGCAGAGACCCAGTACTTC.

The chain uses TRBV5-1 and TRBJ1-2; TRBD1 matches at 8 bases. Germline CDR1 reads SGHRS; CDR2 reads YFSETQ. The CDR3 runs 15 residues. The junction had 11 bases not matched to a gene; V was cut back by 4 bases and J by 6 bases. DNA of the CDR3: TGCGCCAGCAGCCCCGAACCGGGACAGGTAGATGGCTACACCTTC. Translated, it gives CASSPEPGQVDGYTF.

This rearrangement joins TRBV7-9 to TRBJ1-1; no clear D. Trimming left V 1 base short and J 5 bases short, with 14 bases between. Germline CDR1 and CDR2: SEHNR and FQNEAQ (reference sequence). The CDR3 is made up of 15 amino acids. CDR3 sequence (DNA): TGTGCCAGCAGCTTAGGGAGGACCGAGGTAACTGAAGCTTTCTTT. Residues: CASSLGRTEVTEAFF.

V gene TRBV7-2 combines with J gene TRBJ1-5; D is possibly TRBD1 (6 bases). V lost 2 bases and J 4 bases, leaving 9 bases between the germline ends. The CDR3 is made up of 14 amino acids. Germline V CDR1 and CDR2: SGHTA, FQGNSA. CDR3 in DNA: TGTGCCAGCAGCTTACTAGGGGGTAATCAGCCCCAGCATTTT. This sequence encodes CASSLLGGNQPQHF.

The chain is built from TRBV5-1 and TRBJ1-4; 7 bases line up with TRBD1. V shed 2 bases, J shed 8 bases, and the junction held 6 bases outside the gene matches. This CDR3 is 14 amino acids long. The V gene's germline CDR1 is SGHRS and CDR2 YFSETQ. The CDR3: CASSFDRVQEKLFF. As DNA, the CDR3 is TGCGCCAGCAGCTTCGACAGGGTCCAGGAAAAACTGTTTTTT.

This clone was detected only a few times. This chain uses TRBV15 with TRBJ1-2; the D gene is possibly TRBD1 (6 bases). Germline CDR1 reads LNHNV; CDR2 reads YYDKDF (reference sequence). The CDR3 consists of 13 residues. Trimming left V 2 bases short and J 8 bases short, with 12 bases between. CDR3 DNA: TGTGCCACCAGCAGAAGGGGGTTATGGGGCTACACCTTC. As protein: CATSRRGLWGYTF.

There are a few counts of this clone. CDR3 sequence: CASSKGTSGPSSYEQYF. The CDR3 DNA reads TGTGCCAGCAGCAAGGGGACTAGCGGACCGAGCTCCTACGAGCAGTACTTC. The gene calls are TRBV9 and TRBJ2-7; TRBD2 agrees at 11 bases. Germline values: CDR1 SGDLS, CDR2 YYNGEE. V trimming: 4 bases; J trimming: 0 bases; junction bases outside the gene matches: 9. The CDR3 is 17 residues long.

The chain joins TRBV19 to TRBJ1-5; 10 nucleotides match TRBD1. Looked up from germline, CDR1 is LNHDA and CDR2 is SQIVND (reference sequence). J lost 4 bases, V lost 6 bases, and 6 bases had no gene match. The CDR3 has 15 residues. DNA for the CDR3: TGTGCCAGTAGGGACAGGGGGGTTGGGAATCAGCCCCAGCATTTT. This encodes CASRDRGVGNQPQHF.

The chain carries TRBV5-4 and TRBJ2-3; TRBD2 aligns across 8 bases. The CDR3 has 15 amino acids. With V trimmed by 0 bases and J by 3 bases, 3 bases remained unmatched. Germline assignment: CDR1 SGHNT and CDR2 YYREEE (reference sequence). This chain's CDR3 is CASSLGTSRTDTQYF. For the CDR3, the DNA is TGTGCCAGCAGCTTGGGGACTAGCAGAACAGATACGCAGTATTTT.

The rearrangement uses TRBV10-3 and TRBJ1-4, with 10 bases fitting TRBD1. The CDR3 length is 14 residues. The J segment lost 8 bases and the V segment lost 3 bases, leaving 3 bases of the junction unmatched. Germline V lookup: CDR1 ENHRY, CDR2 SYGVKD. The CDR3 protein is CAISEDRGPEKLFF. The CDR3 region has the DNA TGTGCCATCAGTGAAGACAGGGGGCCGGAAAAACTGTTTTTT.

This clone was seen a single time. The CDR3 protein is CASSEGDSLNTEAFF. CDR3 nucleotide sequence: TGTGCCAGCAGTGAAGGGGACAGCTTGAACACTGAAGCTTTCTTT. The J gene is TRBJ1-1, the V gene TRBV25-1, with 7 positions matching TRBD1. Germline CDR1 is MGHDK and CDR2 is SYGVNS. With V trimmed by 2 bases and J by 0 bases, 3 bases remained unmatched. The CDR3 length is 15 residues.

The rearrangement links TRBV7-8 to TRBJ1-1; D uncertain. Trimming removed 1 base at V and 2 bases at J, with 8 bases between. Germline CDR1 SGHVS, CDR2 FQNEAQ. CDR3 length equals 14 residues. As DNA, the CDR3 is TGTGCCAGCAGCTTAGAAGTCAGTAACACTGAAGCTTTCTTT. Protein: CASSLEVSNTEAFF.